Shown below are 24 T cell receptor beta chains from a single sample sequenced in a study of OX40 agonist ivuxolimab in advanced cancers. Receptor libraries were prepared by the immunoSEQ multiplex PCR assay. The table comes from immuneACCESS by way of TCRdb, which keeps in-frame sequences with V and J called. Part of the clones is missing from these tables; in studies checked, under half for an unresolved V gene and the rest for unknown reasons. Counted in this sample were tens of thousands of clones; over 80% of them appeared once. The ten largest clonotypes hold roughly 0.51% of the sample. The specimen was CD4+ or CD8+ T cells sorted from blood, collected in a trial of the OX40 agonist ivuxolimab. These receptor sequences come from an adult with an advanced solid tumor such as melanoma, head and neck, liver or kidney cancer.

This chain connects TRBV28 to TRBJ2-1, with 12 bases identical to TRBD2. Germline CDR1 and CDR2: MDHEN and SYDVKM. The junction had 5 bases not matched to a gene; V was cut back by 4 bases and J by 1 base. There are 17 residues in the CDR3. CDR3 in DNA: TGTGCCAGCAGTTCGACTAGCGGGAGAGTATCCTACAATGAGCAGTTCTTC. Protein: CASSSTSGRVSYNEQFF.

The chain has TRBV7-8 and TRBJ1-1; 9 bases are a match to TRBD1. The germline V gene encodes CDR1 SGHVS and CDR2 FQNEAQ. This CDR3 has 15 residues. Unmatched junction bases numbered 4, after V lost 4 bases and J lost 1 base. The CDR3: CASSSGQGRNTEAFF. Here the CDR3 DNA reads TGTGCCAGCAGCTCTGGACAGGGGAGGAACACTGAAGCTTTCTTT. Looking up the rest from reference TRBV7-8 and TRBJ1-1 gives the full variable domain: GAGVSQSPRYKVAKRGQDVALRCDPISGHVSLFWYQQALGQGPEFLTYFQNEAQLDKSGLPSDRFFAERPEGSVSTLKIQRTQQEDSAVYLCASSSGQGRNTEAFFGQGTRLTVV.

The chain recombines TRBV12-5 with TRBJ2-7; 12 bases map to TRBD2. The CDR3 is 18 amino acids. Per the germline V gene, CDR1 is LGHNT and CDR2 is FRNRAP. The V gene end was trimmed by 0 bases and the J gene end by 2 bases; junction bases not matched to a gene: 8. The CDR3 here is CASGLVTRLAGVPYEQYF. The CDR3 DNA follows: TGTGCTAGTGGTTTGGTGACGCGACTAGCGGGAGTACCCTACGAGCAGTACTTC.

The rearrangement links TRBV7-2 to TRBJ1-5; D might be TRBD1 (5 bases). Germline values: CDR1 SGHTA, CDR2 FQGNSA. This CDR3 contains 15 residues. Trimming shortened V by 1 base and J by 9 bases, and 16 bases separated the two germline ends. CDR3 nucleotide sequence: TGTGCCAGCAGCTTAGATACCCTTGGGACCCGGCCCCAGCATTTT. This sequence encodes CASSLDTLGTRPQHF.

The V and J genes are TRBV7-9 and TRBJ1-1; TRBD1 matches 7 bases. The CDR3 runs to 14 residues. The V segment lost 4 bases and the J segment 1 base; nucleotides outside the gene matches: 3. Looked up from germline, CDR1 is SEHNR and CDR2 is FQNEAQ (reference sequence). The CDR3 here is CASSWDSPNTEAFF. The CDR3 DNA follows: TGTGCCAGCAGCTGGGACAGTCCGAACACTGAAGCTTTCTTT.

The chain links TRBV14 to TRBJ2-1; 8 bases match TRBD2. Germline loops: CDR1 SGHDN, CDR2 FVKESK. CDR3 size: 16 residues. Losses at the gene ends were 4 bases for V and 5 bases for J; bases not matched to a gene: 10. CDR3 in DNA: TGTGCCAGCAGCCCCCGGGGTAGCGGGATTGACAATGAGCAGTTCTTC. Protein: CASSPRGSGIDNEQFF.

The chain uses TRBV7-8 and TRBJ2-7; 8 bases fit TRBD2. Losses at the gene ends were 5 bases for V and 6 bases for J; bases not matched to a gene: 12. Per the germline V gene, CDR1 is SGHVS and CDR2 is FQNEAQ. This CDR3 is built from 15 residues. CDR3 coding DNA: TGTGCCAGCAGCCCGCAGAGGACTAGCCTAACCGAGCAGTACTTC. Its translation: CASSPQRTSLTEQYF. Based on the CDR3 plus reference TRBV7-8 and TRBJ2-7, the full variable domain is GAGVSQSPRYKVAKRGQDVALRCDPISGHVSLFWYQQALGQGPEFLTYFQNEAQLDKSGLPSDRFFAERPEGSVSTLKIQRTQQEDSAVYLCASSPQRTSLTEQYFGPGTRLTVT.

This chain connects TRBV6-5 to TRBJ2-7; TRBD1 is a possible D gene (6 bases). V gave up 2 bases and J gave up 2 bases, with 10 bases separating them. Looked up from germline, CDR1 is MNHEY and CDR2 is SVGAGI. This CDR3 has 14 amino acids. CDR3 nucleotide sequence: TGTGCCAGCAGTTACGTCCAGGGGACCTACGAGCAGTACTTC. As protein: CASSYVQGTYEQYF.

The chain has TRBV7-2 and TRBJ2-7, with D uncertain. Germline CDR1 reads SGHTA; CDR2 reads FQGNSA. V was shortened by 5 bases and J by 3 bases, with 20 bases between the two germline ends. The CDR3 consists of 16 residues. The CDR3 DNA follows: TGTGCCAGCAGCACCCGCGGAGTAAGGAGCGACTACGAGCAGTACTTC. This gives the protein CASSTRGVRSDYEQYF.

J is TRBJ2-2 and V is TRBV27, with no clear D. The CDR3 spans 16 residues. Trimming cost V 2 bases and J 4 bases, with 14 bases left between them. Germline CDR1 MNHEY, CDR2 SMNVEV (reference sequence). This chain's CDR3 is CASSLLGWSSTGELFF. The CDR3 nucleotides read TGTGCCAGCAGTTTACTGGGGTGGTCGAGCACCGGGGAGCTGTTTTTT.

This chain joins TRBV19 and TRBJ2-1; TRBD2 agrees at 9 bases. V trimming: 6 bases; J trimming: 7 bases; junction bases outside the gene matches: 7. Per the germline V gene, CDR1 is LNHDA and CDR2 is SQIVND (reference sequence). The CDR3 is made up of 14 amino acids. The CDR3 protein is CASRVAGVDNEQFF. The CDR3 coding sequence is TGTGCCAGTAGAGTAGCGGGAGTTGATAATGAGCAGTTCTTC.

This chain joins TRBV4-2 and TRBJ2-7, with 7 nucleotides matching TRBD2. Germline V gene sequence: CDR1 LGHNA, CDR2 YNFKEQ. The CDR3 runs to 15 residues. V trimming: 1 base; J trimming: 3 bases; junction bases outside the gene matches: 6. The CDR3 region is CASSQVPSGGYEQYF. The CDR3 DNA reads as TGTGCCAGCAGCCAAGTCCCTAGCGGAGGCTACGAGCAGTACTTC.

The chain links TRBV7-8 to TRBJ2-1; a possible D gene is TRBD2 (7 bases). Trimming removed 2 bases from V and 9 bases from J, with 20 bases in between. Germline loops: CDR1 SGHVS, CDR2 FQNEAQ. The CDR3 loop spans 16 amino acids. The CDR3 spells CASSLLSGKRGGEQFF. CDR3 nucleotide sequence: TGTGCCAGCAGCTTACTAAGCGGGAAAAGGGGGGGTGAGCAGTTCTTC.

The chain uses TRBV19 and TRBJ1-2; possibly TRBD1 for D (5 bases). Trimming stripped 1 base from V and 0 bases from J, with 15 bases between. This CDR3 contains 17 residues. CDR1 and CDR2 (germline): LNHDA, SQIVND (reference sequence). The CDR3 DNA reads as TGTGCCAGTAGTATAGGGGGCAGCACAAGCACTAACTATGGCTACACCTTC. The encoded protein is CASSIGGSTSTNYGYTF. Together with reference TRBV19 and TRBJ1-2, the CDR3 gives the full variable domain: DGGITQSPKYLFRKEGQNVTLSCEQNLNHDAMYWYRQDPGQGLRLIYYSQIVNDFQKGDIAEGYSVSREKKESFPLTVTSAQKNPTAFYLCASSIGGSTSTNYGYTFGSGTRLTVV.

The chain recombines TRBV19 with TRBJ2-3; D call uncertain. Germline values: CDR1 LNHDA, CDR2 SQIVND (reference sequence). This CDR3 contains 15 residues. The ends were cut back, 3 bases at V and 0 bases at J, with 10 bases in the middle. CDR3 in DNA: TGTGCCAGTAGTATGGCTCGACTGAGCACAGATACGCAGTATTTT. Translating gives CASSMARLSTDTQYF. The complete variable domain, with remaining parts taken from reference TRBV19 and TRBJ2-3, reads DGGITQSPKYLFRKEGQNVTLSCEQNLNHDAMYWYRQDPGQGLRLIYYSQIVNDFQKGDIAEGYSVSREKKESFPLTVTSAQKNPTAFYLCASSMARLSTDTQYFGPGTRLTVL.

The gene calls are TRBV2 and TRBJ2-2; tentatively, D is TRBD1 (6 bases). The V gene's germline CDR1 is SNHLY and CDR2 FYNNEI. V was trimmed by 6 bases and J by 1 base, leaving 15 bases between them. This CDR3 is built from 16 residues. The CDR3 nucleotides read TGTGCCAGCAGCCCCAGGGGTAGCTGGAACACCGGGGAGCTGTTTTTT. Translating gives CASSPRGSWNTGELFF.

V is TRBV25-1 and J is TRBJ2-5, with no clear D. Per germline, CDR1 MGHDK and CDR2 SYGVNS. V was cut by 4 bases and J by 2 bases, with 8 bases left in between. This CDR3 comprises 13 residues. Here the CDR3 DNA reads TGTGCCAGCAGTGGGTGGGTACAAGAGACCCAGTACTTC. The encoded protein is CASSGWVQETQYF.

This chain joins TRBV9 and TRBJ2-2; D gene uncertain. V lost 0 bases, J lost 6 bases, and 6 bases lay in between. Per the germline V gene, CDR1 is SGDLS and CDR2 is YYNGEE. This CDR3 comprises 13 residues. The CDR3: CASSVVPAGELFF. For the CDR3, the DNA is TGTGCCAGCAGCGTAGTCCCGGCCGGGGAGCTGTTTTTT.

The chain joins TRBV28 to TRBJ1-5; D possibly corresponds to TRBD1 (6 bases). The CDR3 totals 12 residues. Looked up from germline, CDR1 is MDHEN and CDR2 is SYDVKM. V was clipped by 5 bases and J by 9 bases, with 11 bases between them. The CDR3 loop reads CASSGTGRPQHF. In DNA form, the CDR3 reads TGTGCCAGCAGTGGAACAGGGAGGCCCCAGCATTTT.

This clone was seen more than once but under ten times. Here the CDR3 DNA reads TGTGCCAGCAGCTTAGGGGGACTAGCGGTCTACGAGCAGTACTTC. It codes for CASSLGGLAVYEQYF. The genes are TRBV7-2 and TRBJ2-7; 11 bases match TRBD2. The CDR3 has 15 residues. Trimming removed 1 base from V and 3 bases from J; junction bases left unmatched: 2. The germline CDR1 and CDR2 sequences are SGHTA and FQGNSA.

V and J are TRBV5-5 and TRBJ2-2; 7 bases are a match to TRBD1. The CDR3 spans 13 residues. From germline, CDR1 is SGHKS and CDR2 YYEKEE (reference sequence). The V gene end was trimmed by 4 bases and the J gene end by 5 bases; junction bases not matched to a gene: 2. CDR3 in DNA: TGTGCCAGCAGCGGGACAGTGACCGGGGAGCTGTTTTTT. It specifies CASSGTVTGELFF. Looking up the rest from reference TRBV5-5 and TRBJ2-2 gives the full variable domain: DAGVTQSPTHLIKTRGQQVTLRCSPISGHKSVSWYQQVLGQGPQFIFQYYEKEERGRGNFPDRFSARQFPNYSSELNVNALLLGDSALYLCASSGTVTGELFFGEGSRLTVL.

The J gene is TRBJ2-3, the V gene TRBV19, with TRBD2 identical over 10 bases. The trim removed 7 bases at V and 4 bases at J, leaving 11 bases unmatched. The CDR3 is made up of 16 amino acids. In germline, CDR1 is LNHDA, CDR2 SQIVND (reference sequence). CDR3 in amino acids: CASTPLIAGGADTQYF. CDR3 DNA: TGTGCCAGTACCCCCCTGATAGCGGGAGGTGCAGATACGCAGTATTTT.

CDR3 DNA sequence: TGTGCCAGCAGCTTATCGGTGGGAGCCAACAATGAGCAGTTCTTC. This translates into CASSLSVGANNEQFF. The rearrangement joins TRBV7-3 to TRBJ2-1, with D possibly matching TRBD2 (5 bases). The CDR3 consists of 15 residues. V was trimmed by 2 bases and J by 5 bases, leaving 13 bases between them. Germline V gene lookup returns CDR1 SGHTA and CDR2 FQGTGA.

The chain joins TRBV7-6 to TRBJ1-5; TRBD1 might be the D (6 bases). V shed 5 bases and J shed 1 base, with 12 bases lying between them. This CDR3 is built from 15 residues. The V gene's germline CDR1 is SGHVS and CDR2 FNYEAQ. CDR3 amino acids: CASSEQGGSNQPQHF. In nucleotides, the CDR3 is TGTGCCAGCAGCGAACAGGGTGGAAGCAATCAGCCCCAGCATTTT.